This T cell receptor (beta chain) is drawn from a study of spatial heterogeneity in lung cancer. The study, taken as a whole, reports: Intratumoral expanded alpha and beta TCR counts were found to track tumor mutation counts.

This clonotype was counted at least ten times. The antigen remains unidentified. V was clipped by 0 bases and J by 4 bases, with 11 bases between them. This CDR3 is built from 15 residues. Germline values: CDR1 SGHNT, CDR2 YYREEE (reference sequence). TCRdb ran MiXCR on the 5' RACE reads and lists one entry per CDR3 protein. The data show fewer than 10,000 distinct CDR3 sequences, with 4.5% seen just once and around a tenth held by the top ten. Time point of the sample: sample taken at primary tumor resection. The starting material was lung tumor tissue, obtained at surgery. The TCR comes from a female donor with early-stage non-small cell lung cancer. The V call is TRBV5-4, the J call TRBJ1-3; tentatively, D is TRBD1 (6 bases). In nucleotides, the CDR3 is TGTGCCAGCAGCTTGGACGGCAGGGGAGGAAACACCATATATTTT. Its protein product is CASSLDGRGGNTIYF.